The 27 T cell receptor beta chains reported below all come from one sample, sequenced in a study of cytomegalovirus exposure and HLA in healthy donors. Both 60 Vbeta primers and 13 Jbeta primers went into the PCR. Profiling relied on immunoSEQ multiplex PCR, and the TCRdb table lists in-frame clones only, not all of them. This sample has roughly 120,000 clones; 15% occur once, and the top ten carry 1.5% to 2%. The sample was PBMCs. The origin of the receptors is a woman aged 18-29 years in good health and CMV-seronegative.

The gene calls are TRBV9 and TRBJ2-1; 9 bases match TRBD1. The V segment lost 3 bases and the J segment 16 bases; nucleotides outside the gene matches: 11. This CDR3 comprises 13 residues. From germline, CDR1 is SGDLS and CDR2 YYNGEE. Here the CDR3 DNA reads TGTGCCAGCAGCGAACCCTCCGGGACAGGGATCTTCTTC. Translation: CASSEPSGTGIFF. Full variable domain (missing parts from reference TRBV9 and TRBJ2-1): DSGVTQTPKHLITATGQRVTLRCSPRSGDLSVYWYQQSLDQGLQFLIQYYNGEERAKGNILERFSAQQFPDLHSELNLSSLELGDSALYFCASSEPSGTGIFFGPGTRLTVL.

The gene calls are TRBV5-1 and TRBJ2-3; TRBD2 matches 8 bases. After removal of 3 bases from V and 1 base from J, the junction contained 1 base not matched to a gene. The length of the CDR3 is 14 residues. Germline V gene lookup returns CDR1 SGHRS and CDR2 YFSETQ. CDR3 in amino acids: CASSSTSGTDTQYF. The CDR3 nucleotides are TGCGCCAGCAGCTCGACTAGCGGCACAGATACGCAGTATTTT.

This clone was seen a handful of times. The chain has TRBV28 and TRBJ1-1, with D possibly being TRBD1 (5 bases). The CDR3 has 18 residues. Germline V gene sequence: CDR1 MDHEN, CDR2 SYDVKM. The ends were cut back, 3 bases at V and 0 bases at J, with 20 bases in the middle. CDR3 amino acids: CASSFWAGPSPMNTEAFF. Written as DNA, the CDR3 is TGTGCCAGCAGTTTTTGGGCGGGACCTTCGCCCATGAACACTGAAGCTTTCTTT.

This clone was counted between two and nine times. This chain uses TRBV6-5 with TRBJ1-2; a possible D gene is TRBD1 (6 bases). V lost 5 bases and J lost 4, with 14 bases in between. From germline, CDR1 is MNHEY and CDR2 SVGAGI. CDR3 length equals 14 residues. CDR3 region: CASSPRAGAYGYTF. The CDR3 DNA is TGTGCCAGCAGTCCCCGCGCAGGGGCCTATGGCTACACCTTC.

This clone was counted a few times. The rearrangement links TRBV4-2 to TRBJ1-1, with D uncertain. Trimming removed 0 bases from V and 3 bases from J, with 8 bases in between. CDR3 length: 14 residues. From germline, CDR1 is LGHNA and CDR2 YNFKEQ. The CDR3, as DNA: TGTGCCAGCAGCCAAGAAAGGCGGCACACTGAAGCTTTCTTT. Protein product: CASSQERRHTEAFF.

For the CDR3, the DNA is TGTGCCAGCAGCCTAACTAGTCTTAAGAGCATCTACAACCCATACGAGCAGTACTTC. Its translation is CASSLTSLKSIYNPYEQYF. This chain links TRBV7-9 with TRBJ2-7, with D possibly matching TRBD2 (5 bases). The CDR3 totals 19 residues. V lost 5 bases and J lost 4, with 30 bases in between. Per germline, CDR1 SEHNR and CDR2 FQNEAQ (reference sequence).

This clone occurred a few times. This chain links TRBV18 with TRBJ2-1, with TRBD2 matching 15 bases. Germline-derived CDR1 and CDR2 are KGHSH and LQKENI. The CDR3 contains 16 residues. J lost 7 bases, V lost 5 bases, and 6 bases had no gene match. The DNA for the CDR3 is TGTGCCAGCTCAGCGTCCGGGACTAGCGGGGGGAATGAGCAGTTCTTC. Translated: CASSASGTSGGNEQFF.

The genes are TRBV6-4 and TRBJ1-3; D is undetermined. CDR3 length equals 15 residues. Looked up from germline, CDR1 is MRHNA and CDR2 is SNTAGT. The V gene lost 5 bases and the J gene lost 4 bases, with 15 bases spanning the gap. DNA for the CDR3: TGTGCCAGCAGTTCTACACTAACCGGAGGAAACACCATATATTTT. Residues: CASSSTLTGGNTIYF.

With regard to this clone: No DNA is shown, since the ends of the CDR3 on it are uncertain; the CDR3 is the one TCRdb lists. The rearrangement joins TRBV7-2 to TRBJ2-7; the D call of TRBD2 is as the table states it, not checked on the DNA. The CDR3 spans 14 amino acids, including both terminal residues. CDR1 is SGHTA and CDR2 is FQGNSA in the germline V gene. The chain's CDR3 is CASSLAEGRAGQYF.

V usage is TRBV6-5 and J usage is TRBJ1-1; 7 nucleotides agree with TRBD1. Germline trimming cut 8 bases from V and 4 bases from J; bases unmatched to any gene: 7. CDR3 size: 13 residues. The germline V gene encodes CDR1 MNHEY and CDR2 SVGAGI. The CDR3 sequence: CASQPTGFTEAFF. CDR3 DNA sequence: TGTGCCAGCCAGCCGACAGGGTTCACTGAAGCTTTCTTT.

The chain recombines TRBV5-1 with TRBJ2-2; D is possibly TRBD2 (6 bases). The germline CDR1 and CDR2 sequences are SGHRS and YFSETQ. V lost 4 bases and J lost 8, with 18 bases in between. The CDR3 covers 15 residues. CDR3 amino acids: CASSTGTGAGGELFF. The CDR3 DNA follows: TGCGCCAGCAGCACCGGGACTGGGGCTGGAGGGGAGCTGTTTTTT. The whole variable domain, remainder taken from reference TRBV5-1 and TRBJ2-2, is KAGVTQTPRYLIKTRGQQVTLSCSPISGHRSVSWYQQTPGQGLQFLFEYFSETQRNKGNFPGRFSGRQFSNSRSEMNVSTLELGDSALYLCASSTGTGAGGELFFGEGSRLTVL.

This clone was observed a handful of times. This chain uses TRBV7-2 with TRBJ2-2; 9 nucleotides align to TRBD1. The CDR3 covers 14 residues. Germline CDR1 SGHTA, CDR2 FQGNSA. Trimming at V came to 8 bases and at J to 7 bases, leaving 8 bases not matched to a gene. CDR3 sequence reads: CASSRDRVGGELFF. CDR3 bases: TGTGCCAGCTCCCGGGACAGGGTTGGCGGGGAGCTGTTTTTT.

CDR3 amino acids: CASSLGAATNEKLFF. DNA for the CDR3: TGTGCCAGCAGTTTAGGGGCGGCAACTAATGAAAAACTGTTTTTT. The V and J genes are TRBV28 and TRBJ1-4, with D perhaps matching TRBD1 (5 bases). V was clipped by 2 bases and J by 0 bases, with 7 bases between them. The CDR3 has 15 amino acids. Looked up from germline, CDR1 is MDHEN and CDR2 is SYDVKM.

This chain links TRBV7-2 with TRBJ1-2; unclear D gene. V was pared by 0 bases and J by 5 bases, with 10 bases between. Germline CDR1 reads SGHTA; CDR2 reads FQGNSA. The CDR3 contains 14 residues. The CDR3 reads CASSLARTVYGYTF. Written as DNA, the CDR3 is TGTGCCAGCAGCTTAGCTCGGACTGTATATGGCTACACCTTC.

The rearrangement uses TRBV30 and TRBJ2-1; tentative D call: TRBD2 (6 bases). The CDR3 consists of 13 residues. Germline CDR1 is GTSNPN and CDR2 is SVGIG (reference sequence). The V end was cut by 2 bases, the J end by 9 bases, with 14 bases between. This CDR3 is CAWSLGTSPEQFF. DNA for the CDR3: TGTGCCTGGAGTTTGGGGACTTCCCCTGAGCAGTTCTTC.

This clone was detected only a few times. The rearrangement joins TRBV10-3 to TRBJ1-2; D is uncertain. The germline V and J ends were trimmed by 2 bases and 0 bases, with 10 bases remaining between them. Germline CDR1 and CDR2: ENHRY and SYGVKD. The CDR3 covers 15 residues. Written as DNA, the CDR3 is TGTGCCATCAGTGAGGGGCCAACTTCTAACTATGGCTACACCTTC. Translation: CAISEGPTSNYGYTF.

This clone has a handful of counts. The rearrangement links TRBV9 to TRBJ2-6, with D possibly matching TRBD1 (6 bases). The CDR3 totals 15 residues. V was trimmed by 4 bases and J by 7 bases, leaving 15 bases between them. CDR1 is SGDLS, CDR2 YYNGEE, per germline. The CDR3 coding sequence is TGTGCCAGCAGCCCCCCTACAGGGATAGCCAACGTCCTGACTTTC. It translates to CASSPPTGIANVLTF. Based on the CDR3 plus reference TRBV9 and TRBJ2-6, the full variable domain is DSGVTQTPKHLITATGQRVTLRCSPRSGDLSVYWYQQSLDQGLQFLIQYYNGEERAKGNILERFSAQQFPDLHSELNLSSLELGDSALYFCASSPPTGIANVLTFGAGSRLTVL.

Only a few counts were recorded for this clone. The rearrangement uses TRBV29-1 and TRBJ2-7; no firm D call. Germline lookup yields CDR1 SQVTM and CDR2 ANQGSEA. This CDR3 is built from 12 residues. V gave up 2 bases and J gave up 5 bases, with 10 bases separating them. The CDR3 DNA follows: TGCAGCGTTGAAATAACGGCGGACGAGCAGTACTTC. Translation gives CSVEITADEQYF.

The CDR3 sequence is CASSGGRGYTF. Here the CDR3 DNA reads TGTGCCAGCAGCGGGGGACGGGGCTACACCTTC. V and J are TRBV2 and TRBJ1-2; D might be TRBD1 (5 bases). V was trimmed by 6 bases and J by 8 bases, leaving 10 bases between them. The CDR3 is 11 amino acids. The germline V gene has CDR1 SNHLY and CDR2 FYNNEI.

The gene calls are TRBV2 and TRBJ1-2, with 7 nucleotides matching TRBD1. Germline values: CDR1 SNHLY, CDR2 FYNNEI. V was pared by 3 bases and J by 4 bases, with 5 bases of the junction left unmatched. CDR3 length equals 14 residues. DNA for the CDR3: TGTGCCAGCAGTGAGGGGACAGTGGGCTATGGCTACACCTTC. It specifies CASSEGTVGYGYTF.

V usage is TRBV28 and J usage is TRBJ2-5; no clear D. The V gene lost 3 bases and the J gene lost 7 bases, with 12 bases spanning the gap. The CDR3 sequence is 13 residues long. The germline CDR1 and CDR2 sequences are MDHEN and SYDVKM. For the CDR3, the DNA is TGTGCCAGCAGTTTTAGCAACGTAGGGACCCAGTACTTC. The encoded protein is CASSFSNVGTQYF.

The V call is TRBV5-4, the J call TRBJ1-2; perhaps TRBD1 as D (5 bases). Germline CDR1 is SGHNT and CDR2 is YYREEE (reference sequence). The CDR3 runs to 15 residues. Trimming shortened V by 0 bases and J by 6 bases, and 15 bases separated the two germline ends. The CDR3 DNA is TGTGCCAGCAGCTTGGAAACCCGCAGGGTAGATGGCTACACCTTC. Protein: CASSLETRRVDGYTF.

DNA of the CDR3: TGCAGCGTTAGACAGGGAAGTAATGAAAAACTGTTTTTT. Translating gives CSVRQGSNEKLFF. The chain employs TRBV29-1 and TRBJ1-4; 7 positions match TRBD1. From germline, CDR1 is SQVTM and CDR2 ANQGSEA. This CDR3 comprises 13 residues. Germline trimming cut 5 bases from V and 4 bases from J; bases unmatched to any gene: 4.

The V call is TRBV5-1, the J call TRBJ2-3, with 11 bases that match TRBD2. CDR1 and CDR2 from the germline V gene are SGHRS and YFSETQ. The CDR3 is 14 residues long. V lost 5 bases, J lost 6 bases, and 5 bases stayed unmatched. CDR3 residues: CASSSGGASDTQYF. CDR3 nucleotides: TGCGCCAGCAGTAGCGGGGGGGCCTCGGATACGCAGTATTTT.

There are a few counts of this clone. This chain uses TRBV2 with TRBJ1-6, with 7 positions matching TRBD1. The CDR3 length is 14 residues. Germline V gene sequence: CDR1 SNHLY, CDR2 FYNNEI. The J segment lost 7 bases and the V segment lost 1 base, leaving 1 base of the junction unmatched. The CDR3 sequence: CASSEGTGNSPLHF. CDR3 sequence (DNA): TGTGCCAGCAGTGAAGGGACAGGCAATTCACCCCTCCACTTT.

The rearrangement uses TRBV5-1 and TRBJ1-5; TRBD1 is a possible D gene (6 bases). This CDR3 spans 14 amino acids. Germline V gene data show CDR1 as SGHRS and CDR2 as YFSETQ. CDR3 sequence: CFPPRTANNQPQHF. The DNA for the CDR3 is TGCTTCCCGCCCCGGACAGCCAACAATCAGCCCCAGCATTTT.

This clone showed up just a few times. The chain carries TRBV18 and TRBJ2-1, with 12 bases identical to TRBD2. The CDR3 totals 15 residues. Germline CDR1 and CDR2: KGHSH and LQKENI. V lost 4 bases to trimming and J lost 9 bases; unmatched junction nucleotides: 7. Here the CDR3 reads CASSLGLAGMVEQFF. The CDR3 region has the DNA TGTGCCAGCTCACTCGGACTAGCGGGGATGGTTGAGCAGTTCTTC.